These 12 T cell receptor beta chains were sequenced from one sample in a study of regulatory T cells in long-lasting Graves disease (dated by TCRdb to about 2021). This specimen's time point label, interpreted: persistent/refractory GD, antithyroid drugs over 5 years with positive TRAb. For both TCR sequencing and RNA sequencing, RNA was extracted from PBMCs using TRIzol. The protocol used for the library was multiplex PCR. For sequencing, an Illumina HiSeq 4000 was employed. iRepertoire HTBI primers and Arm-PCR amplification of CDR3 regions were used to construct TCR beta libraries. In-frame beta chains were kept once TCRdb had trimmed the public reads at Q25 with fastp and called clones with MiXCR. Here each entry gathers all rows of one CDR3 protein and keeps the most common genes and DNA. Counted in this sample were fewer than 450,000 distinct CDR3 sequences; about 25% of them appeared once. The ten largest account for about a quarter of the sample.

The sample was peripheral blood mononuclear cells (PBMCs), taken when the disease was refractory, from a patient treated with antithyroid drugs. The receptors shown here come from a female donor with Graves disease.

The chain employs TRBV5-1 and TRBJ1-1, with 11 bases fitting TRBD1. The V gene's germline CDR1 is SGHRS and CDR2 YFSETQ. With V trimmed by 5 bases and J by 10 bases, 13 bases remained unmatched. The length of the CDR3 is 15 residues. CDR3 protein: CASRPDRGLESIAFF. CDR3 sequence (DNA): TGCGCCAGCAGGCCGGACAGGGGGCTGGAAAGTATAGCTTTCTTT.

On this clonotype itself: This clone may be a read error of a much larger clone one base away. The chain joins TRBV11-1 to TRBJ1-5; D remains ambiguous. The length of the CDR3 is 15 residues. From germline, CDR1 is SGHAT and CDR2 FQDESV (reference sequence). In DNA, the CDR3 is TGTGCCGGCAGCTTAGGAGAGGGTAGCAATCAGCCCCAGCATTTT. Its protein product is CAGSLGEGSNQPQHF.

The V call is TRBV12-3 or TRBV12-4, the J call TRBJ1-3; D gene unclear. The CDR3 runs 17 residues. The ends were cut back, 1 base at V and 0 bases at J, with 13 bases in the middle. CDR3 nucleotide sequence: TGTGCCAGCAGTTTAGGAAGGGTCTTGAGCTCTGGAAACACCATATATTTT. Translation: CASSLGRVLSSGNTIYF.

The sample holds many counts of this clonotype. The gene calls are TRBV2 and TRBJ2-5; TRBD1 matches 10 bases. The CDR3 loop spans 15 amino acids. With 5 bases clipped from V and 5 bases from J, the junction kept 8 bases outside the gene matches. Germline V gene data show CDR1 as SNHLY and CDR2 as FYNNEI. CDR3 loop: CASSYPGQGRETQYF. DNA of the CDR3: TGTGCCAGCAGTTACCCGGGACAGGGGCGGGAGACCCAGTACTTC.

CDR3 amino acids: CASSYVSGANVLTF. The DNA of the CDR3 is TGTGCCAGCAGCTACGTCTCTGGGGCCAACGTCCTGACTTTC. This chain uses TRBV7-2 with TRBJ2-6, with D unresolved. Trimming stripped 4 bases from V and 0 bases from J, with 4 bases between. The germline CDR1 and CDR2 sequences are SGHTA and FQGNSA. The CDR3 extends over 14 amino acids.

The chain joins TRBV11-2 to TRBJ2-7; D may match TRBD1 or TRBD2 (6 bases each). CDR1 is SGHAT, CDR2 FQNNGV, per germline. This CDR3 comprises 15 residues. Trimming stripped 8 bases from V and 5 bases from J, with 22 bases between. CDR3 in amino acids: CASALGGVRGNEQYF. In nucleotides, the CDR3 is TGTGCCAGCGCCCTCGGGGGCGTCAGGGGTAACGAGCAGTACTTC.

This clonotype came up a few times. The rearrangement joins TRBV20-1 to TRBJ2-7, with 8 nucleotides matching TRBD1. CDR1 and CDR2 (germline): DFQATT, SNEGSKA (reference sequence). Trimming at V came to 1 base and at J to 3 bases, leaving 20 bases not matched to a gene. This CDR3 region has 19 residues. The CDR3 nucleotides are TGCAGTGCTAGAGGTCGGACAGGGAGGATAGCGGTGGGTATCTACGAGCAGTACTTC. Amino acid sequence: CSARGRTGRIAVGIYEQYF.

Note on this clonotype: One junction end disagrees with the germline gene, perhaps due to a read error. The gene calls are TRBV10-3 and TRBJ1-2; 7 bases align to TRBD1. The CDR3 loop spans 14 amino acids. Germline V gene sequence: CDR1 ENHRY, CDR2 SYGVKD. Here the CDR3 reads CAISEQGVAYGYAF. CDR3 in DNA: TGTGCCATCAGTGAGCAGGGGGTGGCCTATGGCTACGCCTTC.

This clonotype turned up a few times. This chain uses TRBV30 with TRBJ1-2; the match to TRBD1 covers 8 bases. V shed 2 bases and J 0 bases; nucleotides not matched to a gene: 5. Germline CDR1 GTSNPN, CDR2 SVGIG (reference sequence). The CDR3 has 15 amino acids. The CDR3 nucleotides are TGTGCCTGGAGTATACAGGGGGTTCCTAACTATGGCTACACCTTC. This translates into CAWSIQGVPNYGYTF.

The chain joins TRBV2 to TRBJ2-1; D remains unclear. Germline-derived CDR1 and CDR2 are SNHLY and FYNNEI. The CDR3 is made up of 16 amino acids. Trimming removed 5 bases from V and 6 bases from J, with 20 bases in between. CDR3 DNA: TGTGCCAGCAGTTACTTTCTTATGGGCTCGGGCAATGAGCAGTTCTTC. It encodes CASSYFLMGSGNEQFF.

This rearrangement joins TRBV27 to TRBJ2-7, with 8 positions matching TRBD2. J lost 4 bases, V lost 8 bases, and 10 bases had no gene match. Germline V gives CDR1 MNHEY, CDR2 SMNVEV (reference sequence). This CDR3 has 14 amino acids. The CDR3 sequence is CASRMAGGQYEQYF. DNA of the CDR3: TGTGCCAGCCGGATGGCGGGAGGTCAGTACGAGCAGTACTTC.

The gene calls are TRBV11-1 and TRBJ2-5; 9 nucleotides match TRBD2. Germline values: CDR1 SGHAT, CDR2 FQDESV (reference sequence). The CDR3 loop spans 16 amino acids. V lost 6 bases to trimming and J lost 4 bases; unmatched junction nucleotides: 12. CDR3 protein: CASRGQREAAGETQYF. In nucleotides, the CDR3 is TGTGCCAGCAGAGGCCAGCGGGAGGCCGCGGGAGAGACCCAGTACTTC.